These T cell receptor beta chains were read from a single sample in a study of T cell repertoires in cytomegalovirus infection. No cognate antigen is known for these TCRs. TCRdb called the reads again in MiXCR, with one record for every CDR3 protein. The table has over 250,000 distinct CDR3 sequences, around 20% seen once. The source was cultured PBMCs, collected from culture after CMV antigen stimulation. These receptors were taken from a human donor in good health (CMV status not recorded). Some clones in this sample may be carry-over from other donors' samples. The CDR3 runs from the conserved cysteine through the conserved F or W. Each record gives: D gene, V gene, clone size, CDR3 length, J gene, CDR3 DNA, CDR3 protein. D genes are given only for firm matches. Clone size appears in some rows only: once, few, many, or a class for an expanded clone.

TRBD2	TRBV6-1	.	16	TRBJ2-7	TGTGCCAGCAGTGGGGCAGCGGGAGGGCTTCGAGACGAGCAGTACTTC	CASSGAAGGLRDEQYF
.	TRBV6-5	.	14	TRBJ2-7	TGTGCCAGCAGTTACGAGCGGAACTCCTACGAGCAGTACTTC	CASSYERNSYEQYF
TRBD1	TRBV28	.	13	TRBJ1-1	TGTGCCAGCGAACAGGGGGGGGGGACTGAAGCTTTCTTT	CASEQGGGTEAFF
TRBD1	TRBV15	few	16	TRBJ2-1	TGTGCCACCAGCAGAATAGGACAGGGGGGCTACAATGAGCAGTTCTTC	CATSRIGQGGYNEQFF
.	TRBV12-5	.	12	TRBJ2-1	TGTGCTAGTGGTCTACAGCGGATGCCGCAGTTCTTC	CASGLQRMPQFF
.	TRBV7-2	many	15	TRBJ2-1	TGTGCCAGCAGCTTATGGCGGCCAATTTACAATGAGCAGTTCTTC	CASSLWRPIYNEQFF
.	TRBV7-6	few	14	TRBJ1-2	TGTGCCAGCAGCCGGGACACCAACCTGTATGGCTACACCTTC	CASSRDTNLYGYTF
TRBD2	TRBV4-1	.	16	TRBJ2-3	TGCGCCAGCAGCCAGATGCCAGCGGGAGAGGGTAATACGCAGTATTTT	CASSQMPAGEGNTQYF
TRBD2	TRBV11-2	few	15	TRBJ2-5	TGTGCCAGCAGCTTAAGCGGGAGGTTCCAAGAGACCCAGTACTTC	CASSLSGRFQETQYF
TRBD1	TRBV6-5	.	17	TRBJ2-3	TGTGCCAGCAGCCAGCTCCGGACAGGGGGCGTGCAGGGTACGCAGTATTTT	CASSQLRTGGVQGTQYF
.	TRBV19	few	14	TRBJ1-2	TGTGCCAGTAAGCAAGGAAATCTTAACTATGGCTACACCTTC	CASKQGNLNYGYTF
TRBD1	TRBV6-5	.	15	TRBJ1-2	TGTGCCAGCAGTTACTCCGCAGGGGGGATCTATGGCTACACCTTC	CASSYSAGGIYGYTF
TRBD1	TRBV5-4	many	14	TRBJ2-1	TGTGCCACCACAGGGGTGGGGTCCTACAATGAGCAGTTCTTC	CATTGVGSYNEQFF
.	TRBV7-2	.	14	TRBJ1-1	TGTGCCAGCAGCTTAGGGGTAGGAGACACTGAAGCTTTCTTT	CASSLGVGDTEAFF
.	TRBV7-9	many	14	TRBJ1-2	TGTGCCAGCTTCCTCGGGGGGCGGGAGTCTGGCTACACCTTC	CASFLGGRESGYTF
.	TRBV2	.	15	TRBJ2-3	TGTGCCGCCTCTCCCAAACTAGTTGGGGCAGATACGCAGTATTTT	CAASPKLVGADTQYF
.	TRBV6-2/TRBV6-3	.	17	TRBJ2-5	TGTGCCAGCAGCCGGGGGGTGAACCGGGACACTGGAGAGACCCAGTACTTC	CASSRGVNRDTGETQYF
TRBD2	TRBV6-2/TRBV6-3	.	16	TRBJ2-1	TGTGCCAGCAGTCCGCCGGGAGGGGTCATATACAATGAGCAGTTCTTC	CASSPPGGVIYNEQFF
.	TRBV7-2	many	14	TRBJ1-6	TGTGCCAGCAGCTTACTACAAAGGAAATTGTCCCTCCACTTT	CASSLLQRKLSLHF
.	TRBV6-2/TRBV6-3	.	15	TRBJ2-5	TGTGCCAGCAGAAAACCGGGAGTGGGGCAAGAGACCCAGTACTTC	CASRKPGVGQETQYF
TRBD2	TRBV6-6	few	14	TRBJ2-7	TGTGCCAGCAGATCTCTAGCGGGATTAGGCGAGCAGTACTTC	CASRSLAGLGEQYF
.	TRBV7-9	.	15	TRBJ1-2	TGTGCCAGCAGCTTGGTCGGGAACTGGGGCTATGGCTACACCTTC	CASSLVGNWGYGYTF
.	TRBV4-3	.	17	TRBJ1-3	TGCGCCAGCAGCCAAGAATCTATCTCGAGCTCTGGAAACACCATATATTTT	CASSQESISSSGNTIYF
.	TRBV7-9	many	13	TRBJ2-2	TGTGCCAGCAGCATTAGCGGCACCGGGGAGCTGTTTTTT	CASSISGTGELFF
TRBD2	TRBV7-9	.	14	TRBJ2-3	TGTGCCAGCAGCCGACCGAGCGGGAGTGATACGCAGTATTTT	CASSRPSGSDTQYF
.	TRBV6-2/TRBV6-3	.	13	TRBJ2-7	TGTGCCAGCGGGAGAACTAGGTCTTACGAGCAGTACTTC	CASGRTRSYEQYF
TRBD2	TRBV11-2	many	16	TRBJ2-5	TGTGCCAGCAGCCCTCGGACTAGCGGCCTCCAAGAGACCCAGTACTTC	CASSPRTSGLQETQYF
TRBD2	TRBV29-1	.	13	TRBJ2-5	TGCAGCGGGAGGGAGGGACCCAGAGGGACCCAGTACTTC	CSGREGPRGTQYF
TRBD2	TRBV30	once	14	TRBJ2-1	TGTGCCTGGAGTTCAGCGGGGACCTACAATGAGCAGTTCTTC	CAWSSAGTYNEQFF
TRBD1	TRBV28	.	16	TRBJ2-1	TGTGCCAGCAGCTCACACACGGGACAGGGTTGGAATGAGCAGTTCTTC	CASSSHTGQGWNEQFF
.	TRBV27	.	15	TRBJ2-2	TGTGCCAGCAGTTTTTCCAGGGGGGGCACCGGGGAGCTGTTTTTT	CASSFSRGGTGELFF